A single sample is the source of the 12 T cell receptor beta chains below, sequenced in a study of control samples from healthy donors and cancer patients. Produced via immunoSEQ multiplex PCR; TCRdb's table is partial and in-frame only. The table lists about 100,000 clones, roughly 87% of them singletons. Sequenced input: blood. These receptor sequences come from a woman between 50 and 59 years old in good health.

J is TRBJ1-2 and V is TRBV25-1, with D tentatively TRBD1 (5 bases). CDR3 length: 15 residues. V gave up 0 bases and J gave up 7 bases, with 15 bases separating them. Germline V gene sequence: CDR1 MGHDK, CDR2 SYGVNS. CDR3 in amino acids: CASSEYGAGRGGYTF. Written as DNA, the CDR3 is TGTGCCAGCAGTGAATATGGGGCAGGTAGGGGTGGCTACACCTTC.

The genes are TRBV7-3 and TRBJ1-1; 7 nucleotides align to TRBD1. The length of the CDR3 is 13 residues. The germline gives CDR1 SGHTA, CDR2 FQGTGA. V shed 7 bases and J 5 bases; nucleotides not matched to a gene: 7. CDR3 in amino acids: CASTRDRATEAFF. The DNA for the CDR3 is TGTGCCAGCACCCGCGACAGGGCAACTGAAGCTTTCTTT.

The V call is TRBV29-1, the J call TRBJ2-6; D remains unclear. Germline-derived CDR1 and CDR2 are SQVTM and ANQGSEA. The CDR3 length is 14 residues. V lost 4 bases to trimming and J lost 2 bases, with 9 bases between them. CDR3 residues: CSVGGWAGANVLTF. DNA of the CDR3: TGCAGCGTTGGAGGTTGGGCTGGGGCCAACGTCCTGACTTTC.

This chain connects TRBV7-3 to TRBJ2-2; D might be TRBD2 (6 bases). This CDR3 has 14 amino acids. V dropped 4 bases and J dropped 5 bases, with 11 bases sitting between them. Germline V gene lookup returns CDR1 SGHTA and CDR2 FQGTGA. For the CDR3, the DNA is TGTGCCAGCAGCTCTGATGCGGGGACCGGGGAGCTGTTTTTT. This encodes CASSSDAGTGELFF. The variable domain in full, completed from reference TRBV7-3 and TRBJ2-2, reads GAGVSQTPSNKVTEKGKYVELRCDPISGHTALYWYRQSLGQGPEFLIYFQGTGAADDSGLPNDRFFAVRPEGSVSTLKIQRTERGDSAVYLCASSSDAGTGELFFGEGSRLTVL.

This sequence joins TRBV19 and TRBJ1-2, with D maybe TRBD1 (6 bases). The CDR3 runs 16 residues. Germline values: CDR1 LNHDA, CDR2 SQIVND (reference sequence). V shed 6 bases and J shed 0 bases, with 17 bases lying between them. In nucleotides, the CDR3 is TGTGCCAGTAGAAGGGGGAACACTGCCACTAACTATGGCTACACCTTC. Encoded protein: CASRRGNTATNYGYTF.

CDR3 region: CATSRDLWDASSYNEQFF. CDR3 nucleotides: TGTGCCACCAGCAGAGATCTTTGGGACGCAAGCTCCTACAATGAGCAGTTCTTC. The chain employs TRBV15 and TRBJ2-1, with D perhaps being TRBD1 or TRBD2 (5 bases each). Looked up from germline, CDR1 is LNHNV and CDR2 is YYDKDF (reference sequence). V was pared by 0 bases and J by 0 bases, with 15 bases between. The CDR3 runs to 18 residues.

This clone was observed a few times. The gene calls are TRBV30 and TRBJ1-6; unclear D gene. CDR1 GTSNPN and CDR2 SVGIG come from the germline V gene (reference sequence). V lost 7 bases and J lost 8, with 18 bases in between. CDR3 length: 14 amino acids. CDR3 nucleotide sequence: TGTGCCTTGACCCAAGCATGGGGAGATTCACCCCTCCACTTT. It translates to CALTQAWGDSPLHF.

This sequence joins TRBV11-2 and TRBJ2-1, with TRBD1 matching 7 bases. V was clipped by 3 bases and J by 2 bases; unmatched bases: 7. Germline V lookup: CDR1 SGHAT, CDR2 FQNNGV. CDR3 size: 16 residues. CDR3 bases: TGTGCCAGCAGCTTTTCCGGGACAGTGACCTACAATGAGCAGTTCTTC. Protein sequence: CASSFSGTVTYNEQFF.

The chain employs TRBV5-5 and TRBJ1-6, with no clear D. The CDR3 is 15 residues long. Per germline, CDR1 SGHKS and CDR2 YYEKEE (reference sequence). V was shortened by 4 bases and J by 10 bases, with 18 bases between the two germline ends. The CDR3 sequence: CASSLINMGNSPLHF. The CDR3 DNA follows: TGTGCCAGCAGCCTAATAAATATGGGGAACTCACCCCTCCACTTT.

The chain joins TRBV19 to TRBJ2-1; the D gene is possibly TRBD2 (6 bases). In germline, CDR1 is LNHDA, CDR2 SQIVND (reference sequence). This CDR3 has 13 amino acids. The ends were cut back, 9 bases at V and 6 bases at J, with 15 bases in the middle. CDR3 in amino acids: CASGTGGGNEQFF. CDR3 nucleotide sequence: TGTGCCAGCGGGACTGGTGGGGGCAATGAGCAGTTCTTC. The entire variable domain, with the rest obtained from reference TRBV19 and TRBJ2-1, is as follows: DGGITQSPKYLFRKEGQNVTLSCEQNLNHDAMYWYRQDPGQGLRLIYYSQIVNDFQKGDIAEGYSVSREKKESFPLTVTSAQKNPTAFYLCASGTGGGNEQFFGPGTRLTVL.

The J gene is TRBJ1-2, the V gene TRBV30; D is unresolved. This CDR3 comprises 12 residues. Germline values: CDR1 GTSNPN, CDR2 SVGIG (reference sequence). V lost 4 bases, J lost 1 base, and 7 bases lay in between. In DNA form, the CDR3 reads TGTGCCTGGACACCTGGTAACTATGGCTACACCTTC. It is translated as CAWTPGNYGYTF.

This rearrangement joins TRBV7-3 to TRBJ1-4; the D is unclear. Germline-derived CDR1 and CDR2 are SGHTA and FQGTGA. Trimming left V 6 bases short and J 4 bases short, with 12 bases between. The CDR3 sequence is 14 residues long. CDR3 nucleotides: TGTGCCAGCAGTCTAATGGCGATTAATGAAAAACTGTTTTTT. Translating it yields CASSLMAINEKLFF.